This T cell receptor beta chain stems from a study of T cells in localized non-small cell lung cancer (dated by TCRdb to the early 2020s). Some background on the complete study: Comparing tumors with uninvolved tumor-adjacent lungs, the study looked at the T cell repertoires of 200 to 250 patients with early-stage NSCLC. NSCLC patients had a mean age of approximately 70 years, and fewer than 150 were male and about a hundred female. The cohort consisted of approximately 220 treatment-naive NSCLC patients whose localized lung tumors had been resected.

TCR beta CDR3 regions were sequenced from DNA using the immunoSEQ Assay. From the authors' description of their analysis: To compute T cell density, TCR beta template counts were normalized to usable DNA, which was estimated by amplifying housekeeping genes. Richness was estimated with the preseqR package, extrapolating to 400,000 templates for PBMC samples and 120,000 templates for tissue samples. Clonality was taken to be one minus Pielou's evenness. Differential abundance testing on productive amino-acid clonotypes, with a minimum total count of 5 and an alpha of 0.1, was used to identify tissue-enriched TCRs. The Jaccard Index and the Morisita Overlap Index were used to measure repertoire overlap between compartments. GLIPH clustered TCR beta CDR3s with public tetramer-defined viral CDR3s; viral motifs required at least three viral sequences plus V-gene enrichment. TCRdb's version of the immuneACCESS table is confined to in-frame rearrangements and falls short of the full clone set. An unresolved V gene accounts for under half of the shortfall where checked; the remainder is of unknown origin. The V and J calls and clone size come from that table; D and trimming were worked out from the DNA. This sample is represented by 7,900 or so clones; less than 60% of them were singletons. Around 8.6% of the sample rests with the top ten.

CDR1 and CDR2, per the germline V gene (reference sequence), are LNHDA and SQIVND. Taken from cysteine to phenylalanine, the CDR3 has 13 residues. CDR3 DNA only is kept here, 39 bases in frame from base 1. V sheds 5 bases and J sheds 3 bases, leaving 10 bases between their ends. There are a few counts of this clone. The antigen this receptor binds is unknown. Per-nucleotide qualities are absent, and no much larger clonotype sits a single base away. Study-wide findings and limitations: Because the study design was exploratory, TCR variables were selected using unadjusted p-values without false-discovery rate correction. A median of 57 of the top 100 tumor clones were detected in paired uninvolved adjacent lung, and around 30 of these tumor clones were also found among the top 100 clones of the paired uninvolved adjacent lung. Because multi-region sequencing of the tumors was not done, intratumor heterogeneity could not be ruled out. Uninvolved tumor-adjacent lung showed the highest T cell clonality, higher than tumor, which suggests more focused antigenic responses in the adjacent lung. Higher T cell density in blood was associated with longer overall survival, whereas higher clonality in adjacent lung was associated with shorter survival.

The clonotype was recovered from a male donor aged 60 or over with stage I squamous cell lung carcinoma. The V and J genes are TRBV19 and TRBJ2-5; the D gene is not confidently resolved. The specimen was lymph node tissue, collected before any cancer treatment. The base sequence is TGTGCCAGTAGTGCAGGACCAAAAGAGACCCAGTACTTC. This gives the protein CASSAGPKETQYF.